The next 30 T cell receptor beta chains were all read from a single sample in a study of shared clonotypes between healthy human individuals. TCRdb's table, derived via immunoSEQ multiplex PCR, lists solely in-frame clones and lacks some. The sample yields about 1.5 million clones, roughly 95% seen once. Sequenced sample: naive CD4+ T cells sorted from blood. Subset indicated: CD45RA+ positively selected. These receptor sequences come from a man between 25 and 39 years old in good health.

The gene calls are TRBV6-5 and TRBJ1-5; tentatively, D is TRBD1 (5 bases). The CDR3 runs 15 residues. Germline CDR1 MNHEY, CDR2 SVGAGI. The V gene lost 5 bases and the J gene lost 0 bases, with 11 bases spanning the gap. As DNA, the CDR3 is TGTGCCAGCAGTACGGGACGGTATAGCAATCAGCCCCAGCATTTT. This encodes CASSTGRYSNQPQHF.

The chain employs TRBV6-5 and TRBJ1-2; D not resolved. V was clipped by 0 bases and J by 0 bases, with 11 bases between them. The CDR3 runs 16 residues. CDR1 and CDR2 from the germline V gene are MNHEY and SVGAGI. The CDR3 spells CASSYSFSSSNYGYTF. The CDR3 bases are TGTGCCAGCAGTTACTCGTTCTCCAGTTCTAACTATGGCTACACCTTC.

This clone was found once. V gene TRBV6-5 combines with J gene TRBJ2-7; TRBD2 agrees at 10 bases. The V segment lost 2 bases and the J segment 6 bases; nucleotides outside the gene matches: 7. The CDR3 runs 15 residues. Germline values: CDR1 MNHEY, CDR2 SVGAGI. CDR3: CASSYRSSGRGEQYF. The CDR3 nucleotides are TGTGCCAGCAGTTACCGTTCGAGCGGGAGGGGCGAGCAGTACTTC.

The J gene is TRBJ2-7, the V gene TRBV4-2; D ambiguous. The CDR3 consists of 15 residues. V lost 2 bases and J lost 2, with 13 bases in between. Germline V CDR1 and CDR2: LGHNA, YNFKEQ. Here the CDR3 DNA reads TGTGCCAGCAGCCAATCCTTTGGAGTCGCCTACGAGCAGTACTTC. Translation gives CASSQSFGVAYEQYF.

In DNA form, the CDR3 reads TGTGCCAGCAGCCGCAATGGGCGGGAGTATACAGATACGCAGTATTTT. Amino acid sequence: CASSRNGREYTDTQYF. The gene calls are TRBV13 and TRBJ2-3, with TRBD2 identical over 7 bases. Germline V lookup: CDR1 PRHDT, CDR2 FYEKMQ (reference sequence). This CDR3 is 16 amino acids long. After removal of 5 bases from V and 3 bases from J, the junction contained 11 bases not matched to a gene.

J is TRBJ2-1 and V is TRBV19, with 10 nucleotides matching TRBD1. Trimming at V came to 3 bases and at J to 4 bases, leaving 18 bases not matched to a gene. The CDR3 has 20 amino acids. Germline V gives CDR1 LNHDA, CDR2 SQIVND (reference sequence). CDR3 region: CASSIIRDRGPSGSYNEQFF. CDR3 DNA: TGTGCCAGTAGTATCATCAGGGACAGGGGTCCTAGCGGATCTTACAATGAGCAGTTCTTC. Complete variable domain (other parts from reference TRBV19 and TRBJ2-1): DGGITQSPKYLFRKEGQNVTLSCEQNLNHDAMYWYRQDPGQGLRLIYYSQIVNDFQKGDIAEGYSVSREKKESFPLTVTSAQKNPTAFYLCASSIIRDRGPSGSYNEQFFGPGTRLTVL.

The chain is built from TRBV11-2 and TRBJ2-7; 13 bases are a match to TRBD2. Per germline, CDR1 SGHAT and CDR2 FQNNGV. The J segment lost 6 bases and the V segment lost 3 bases, leaving 8 bases of the junction unmatched. This CDR3 spans 16 amino acids. For the CDR3, the DNA is TGTGCCAGCAGCTTTCCCGGACTAGCGGGAGTCCGCGAGCAGTACTTC. It is translated as CASSFPGLAGVREQYF.

This clone has only one observation. V and J are TRBV11-2 and TRBJ2-4; 7 nucleotides align to TRBD1. Germline V gene lookup returns CDR1 SGHAT and CDR2 FQNNGV. This CDR3 is built from 13 residues. J was trimmed by 7 bases and V by 5 bases; bases with no gene match: 5. The CDR3 spells CASSPDRVNIQYF. The CDR3 DNA is TGTGCCAGCAGCCCCGACAGGGTGAACATTCAGTACTTC.

The V and J genes are TRBV30 and TRBJ1-4; no firm D call. Per germline, CDR1 GTSNPN and CDR2 SVGIG (reference sequence). Trimming took 2 bases from V and 8 from J, leaving 18 bases between them. The CDR3 consists of 15 residues. CDR3 sequence reads: CAWSPKRSAGEKLFF. The CDR3 region has the DNA TGTGCCTGGAGTCCTAAGAGGTCGGCCGGGGAAAAACTGTTTTTT.

CDR3 in amino acids: CASSPSLAGVLNTGELFF. In DNA form, the CDR3 reads TGTGCCAGCAGCCCCAGCCTAGCGGGAGTTCTAAACACCGGGGAGCTGTTTTTT. The chain is built from TRBV7-2 and TRBJ2-2, with 10 bases identical to TRBD2. V shed 5 bases and J 2 bases; nucleotides not matched to a gene: 11. The CDR3 has 18 amino acids. Looked up from germline, CDR1 is SGHTA and CDR2 is FQGNSA.

The chain combines TRBV5-4 with TRBJ2-3; 9 bases agree with TRBD2. Losses at the gene ends were 10 bases for V and 3 bases for J; bases not matched to a gene: 6. The CDR3 totals 13 residues. Germline CDR1 SGHNT, CDR2 YYREEE (reference sequence). In DNA, the CDR3 is TGTGCCTCGGCCAGCGGGAGGACAGATACGCAGTATTTT. Its translation is CASASGRTDTQYF.

A single count supports this clone. This chain joins TRBV2 and TRBJ1-5; D is uncertain. V was pared by 1 base and J by 2 bases, with 9 bases between. From germline, CDR1 is SNHLY and CDR2 FYNNEI. The CDR3 is made up of 15 amino acids. The CDR3 sequence is CASSEGGKGNQPQHF. The CDR3 DNA is TGTGCCAGCAGTGAAGGGGGAAAGGGCAATCAGCCCCAGCATTTT.

The chain combines TRBV28 with TRBJ2-1; D might be TRBD2 (5 bases). Germline V lookup: CDR1 MDHEN, CDR2 SYDVKM. The CDR3 totals 15 residues. The V end was cut by 5 bases, the J end by 2 bases, with 13 bases between. CDR3 sequence: CASSPADFAYNEQFF. CDR3 DNA sequence: TGTGCCAGCAGTCCGGCGGACTTCGCCTACAATGAGCAGTTCTTC. The variable domain in full, completed from reference TRBV28 and TRBJ2-1, reads DVKVTQSSRYLVKRTGEKVFLECVQDMDHENMFWYRQDPGLGLRLIYFSYDVKMKEKGDIPEGYSVSREKKERFSLILESASTNQTSMYLCASSPADFAYNEQFFGPGTRLTVL.

This clone was seen a single time. The rearrangement uses TRBV7-9 and TRBJ2-3; tentatively, D is TRBD2 (5 bases). This CDR3 is 17 amino acids long. Trimming took off 4 bases at V and 2 bases at J, with 19 bases between the two ends. Germline CDR1 reads SEHNR; CDR2 reads FQNEAQ (reference sequence). The CDR3 sequence: CASSSQLLGGSTDTQYF. The DNA for the CDR3 is TGTGCCAGCAGCTCCCAGCTTCTAGGCGGGTCCACAGATACGCAGTATTTT.

The chain uses TRBV7-9 and TRBJ2-3; D call uncertain. Deletions cut 2 bases from V and 2 bases from J, with 5 bases between. Per germline, CDR1 SEHNR and CDR2 FQNEAQ (reference sequence). The CDR3 has 13 amino acids. The CDR3 region is CASSLQNTDTQYF. CDR3 coding DNA: TGTGCCAGCAGCTTACAAAACACAGATACGCAGTATTTT.

The rearrangement uses TRBV29-1 and TRBJ2-3; 8 bases align to TRBD2. CDR1 is SQVTM and CDR2 is ANQGSEA in the germline V gene. The CDR3 spans 13 residues. The V and J ends lost 4 bases and 4 bases, in that order; junction bases with no gene match: 4. CDR3 sequence (DNA): TGCAGCGTTGTTTCGGGAGGGTCAGATACGCAGTATTTT. Translating it yields CSVVSGGSDTQYF.

This chain joins TRBV10-3 and TRBJ2-2; the D is unclear. The CDR3 is made up of 14 amino acids. Trimming took off 7 bases at V and 5 bases at J, with 14 bases between the two ends. Germline V CDR1 and CDR2: ENHRY, SYGVKD. This chain's CDR3 is CAIKGDLSTGELFF. In DNA form, the CDR3 reads TGTGCCATCAAGGGTGACTTATCTACCGGGGAGCTGTTTTTT.

The chain is built from TRBV6-1 and TRBJ1-1; perhaps TRBD1 as D (5 bases). The germline V gene encodes CDR1 MNHNS and CDR2 SASEGT. This CDR3 contains 13 residues. The V end lost 0 bases, the J end lost 11 bases, and 13 bases lay between the germline ends. CDR3 residues: CASSEARGVKAFF. CDR3 coding DNA: TGTGCCAGCAGTGAAGCGCGGGGGGTTAAGGCTTTCTTT.

The V call is TRBV2, the J call TRBJ1-2, with a weak D call TRBD1 (5 bases). The V end was cut by 10 bases, the J end by 8 bases, with 23 bases between. Germline V gives CDR1 SNHLY, CDR2 FYNNEI. The CDR3 length is 14 residues. DNA for the CDR3: TGTGCCATTCCACCACGGTGGGACCGAAAAGGCTACACCTTC. Translating gives CAIPPRWDRKGYTF. Supplemented by reference TRBV2 and TRBJ1-2, the full variable domain reads EPEVTQTPSHQVTQMGQEVILRCVPISNHLYFYWYRQILGQKVEFLVSFYNNEISEKSEIFDDQFSVERPDGSNFTLKIRSTKLEDSAMYFCAIPPRWDRKGYTFGSGTRLTVV.

The chain uses TRBV15 and TRBJ2-1; 11 bases align to TRBD2. From germline, CDR1 is LNHNV and CDR2 YYDKDF (reference sequence). V dropped 3 bases and J dropped 5; count of bases not matched to a gene: 6. The length of the CDR3 is 16 residues. This CDR3 reads CATSSIAGGPNNEQFF. For the CDR3, the DNA is TGTGCCACCAGCAGCATAGCGGGAGGGCCTAACAATGAGCAGTTCTTC.

This chain joins TRBV7-9 and TRBJ1-2; no clear D gene. This CDR3 has 16 residues. Between the trimmed V and J ends, which lost 2 bases and 8 bases, there was a span of 21 bases. Germline V lookup: CDR1 SEHNR, CDR2 FQNEAQ (reference sequence). The CDR3 coding sequence is TGTGCCAGCAGCTTACTTACCGGGTTACTTCCTGAGGGCTACACCTTC. Amino acids: CASSLLTGLLPEGYTF.

The J gene is TRBJ1-1, the V gene TRBV6-1, with TRBD1 identical over 9 bases. The junction had 7 bases not matched to a gene; V was cut back by 4 bases and J by 4 bases. This CDR3 spans 15 amino acids. Germline V gene sequence: CDR1 MNHNS, CDR2 SASEGT. The CDR3 spells CASSAAQGAATEAFF. The CDR3, as DNA: TGTGCCAGCAGTGCCGCACAGGGGGCGGCCACTGAAGCTTTCTTT.

This chain uses TRBV28 with TRBJ2-3; tentative D call: TRBD1 (5 bases). V was pared by 6 bases and J by 2 bases, with 15 bases between. Germline loops: CDR1 MDHEN, CDR2 SYDVKM. This CDR3 spans 15 amino acids. The CDR3 sequence: CASSPFLTDTDTQYF. The CDR3 coding sequence is TGTGCCAGCAGCCCATTTCTGACAGACACAGATACGCAGTATTTT.

The chain joins TRBV7-9 to TRBJ1-5; D unclear. Trimming removed 3 bases at V and 4 bases at J, with 4 bases between. From germline, CDR1 is SEHNR and CDR2 FQNEAQ (reference sequence). The CDR3 is 12 residues long. The CDR3 nucleotides are TGTGCCAGCAGCTTCATAAATCAGCCCCAGCATTTT. Amino acid sequence: CASSFINQPQHF.

This rearrangement joins TRBV19 to TRBJ1-5; no firm D call. Germline CDR1 LNHDA, CDR2 SQIVND (reference sequence). V lost 5 bases and J 2 bases, leaving 7 bases between the germline ends. The CDR3 totals 13 residues. CDR3: CASSEVRNQPQHF. The CDR3 nucleotides read TGTGCCAGTAGTGAAGTTCGCAATCAGCCCCAGCATTTT.

This rearrangement joins TRBV18 to TRBJ1-5; 7 bases are shared with TRBD1. Germline CDR1 reads KGHSH; CDR2 reads LQKENI. The CDR3 consists of 15 residues. Unmatched junction bases numbered 5, after V lost 6 bases and J lost 0 bases. The CDR3 DNA is TGTGCCAGCTCGTCCGGGACAGCTAGCAATCAGCCCCAGCATTTT. Residues: CASSSGTASNQPQHF.

A single count supports this clone. The V call is TRBV2, the J call TRBJ2-5, with D unresolved. Trimming left V 3 bases short and J 7 bases short, with 12 bases between. The V gene's germline CDR1 is SNHLY and CDR2 FYNNEI. The CDR3 spans 13 residues. The CDR3: CASSEEGSGTQYF. The CDR3 coding sequence is TGTGCCAGCAGTGAGGAAGGGTCCGGGACCCAGTACTTC.

The chain recombines TRBV7-2 with TRBJ2-7; 9 positions match TRBD1. The V gene end was trimmed by 5 bases and the J gene end by 5 bases; junction bases not matched to a gene: 10. Germline CDR1 SGHTA, CDR2 FQGNSA. This CDR3 contains 15 residues. The CDR3 coding sequence is TGTGCCAGCAGCGTTACCGGGACAGGGAATAACGAGCAGTACTTC. This sequence encodes CASSVTGTGNNEQYF. The whole variable domain, filled in from reference TRBV7-2 and TRBJ2-7, reads GAGVSQSPSNKVTEKGKDVELRCDPISGHTALYWYRQSLGQGLEFLIYFQGNSAPDKSGLPSDRFSAERTGGSVSTLTIQRTQQEDSAVYLCASSVTGTGNNEQYFGPGTRLTVT.

The rearrangement uses TRBV10-3 and TRBJ2-7, with unresolved D. CDR1 is ENHRY and CDR2 is SYGVKD in the germline V gene. Trimming shortened V by 3 bases and J by 4 bases, and 7 bases separated the two germline ends. The CDR3 extends over 12 amino acids. CDR3 DNA sequence: TGTGCCATCAGTGATATCACGTACGAGCAGTACTTC. As protein: CAISDITYEQYF.

This chain links TRBV11-2 with TRBJ2-7; 10 positions match TRBD1. The CDR3 has 16 amino acids. Germline V gene data show CDR1 as SGHAT and CDR2 as FQNNGV. The ends lost 3 bases at V and 2 bases at J; junction bases unmatched: 7. The CDR3 DNA follows: TGTGCCAGCAGCTTGGCCATGGGACAGGGGACCTACGAGCAGTACTTC. This encodes CASSLAMGQGTYEQYF.